This T cell receptor (beta chain) came from a study of blood T cell repertoires in COVID-19. For the study at large: Samples of COVID-19 (acute and convalescent) were obtained from the United States, Italy and Spain. PBMCs, B-cell-depleted T cells, or T cells were the source of the cDNA or gDNA that made up the material.

The germline V and J ends were trimmed by 0 bases and 3 bases, with 10 bases remaining between them. Germline V lookup: CDR1 SGHTS, CDR2 YDEGEE. The CDR3 sequence is 14 residues long. Original processing notes: For nucleated cells, counts were estimated from reference gene primer amplification. The repertoire was sequenced with immunoSEQ multiplex PCR; TCRdb's copy has only in-frame clones and lacks some. The DNA gave D and trimming, while V, J and clone size come from that table. The sample holds tens of thousands of clones, approximately 84% seen once. The chain uses TRBV5-8 and TRBJ2-7; tentatively, D is TRBD2 (5 bases). The receptor comes from a man aged 50 or older with active COVID-19. Sequencing input: peripheral blood. DNA of the CDR3: TGTGCCAGCAGCTTGGGAGGAGGCTTCTACGAGCAGTACTTC. Translating gives CASSLGGGFYEQYF.